This T cell receptor (beta chain) is drawn from a study of cytomegalovirus exposure and HLA in healthy donors (dated by TCRdb to between 2016 and 2019). For the wider study: An earlier analysis of roughly 610 of the donors reported 276 Gb of sequence data and about 120 million unique TCR beta sequences obtained from around 170 million T cells. About 320 gigabases of sequencing data and 70 million to 85 million unique TCR sequences were included in an early release covering 500 to 750 HLA-typed donors. Of the roughly 400 genotyped donors, 65% to 90% fell in the genetic ancestry cluster associated with self-reported Caucasian donors. The study was designed to test whether signatures of past pathogen exposure could be identified by cataloging public T cell receptors. The study used immunosequencing to profile the T cell repertoires of around 600 subjects and linked those repertoires to cytomegalovirus serostatus. A separate validation cohort of roughly 120 different subjects was used in addition to the roughly 620-subject first cohort. To predict cytomegalovirus infection status, the study brought together high-throughput TCR immunosequencing, statistical association of individual TCRs with disease status, and machine learning. A later analysis re-examined previously published TCR beta repertoires from over 500 donors and added high-resolution HLA genotyping to investigate patterns of TCR occurrence. Rather than using new phenotypic data, the later analysis identified candidate immune exposures from TCR beta sequences and from how often those sequences occurred across donors. In an earlier analysis of 500 to 650 of the donors, high-throughput TCR beta sequencing was used to judge whether each TCR beta V gene segment behaved as functional or pseudogenic. Donor age, sex, ethnicity and CMV serostatus were collected together with the repertoire data. A later genetic analysis used genome-wide SNP genotypes for about 65% of the roughly 700 donors, treating that subset as a discovery cohort. Every discovery cohort repertoire had been produced on one sequencing platform. Both class I and class II loci were covered by HLA typing, at four-digit resolution. Typing coverage varied by locus: roughly 629-630 donors for A, B, C, DRB1 and DQB1; under 550 for DQA1; about 590 for DPA1; 450 to 480 for DPB1. Roughly 5 DR-DQ haplotypes were handled as single units for association and clustering, since linkage in the cohort was strong. On average, 235,054 unique TCR beta nucleotide sequences were sequenced per donor among a few hundred genotyped donors of the cohort, with 15% to 20% of those sequences being non-productive. Broader findings and caveats from the paper: In a later analysis, HLA-associated TCR beta chains were found to be more clonally expanded and to have lower generation probabilities than equally common non-associated chains. The presence/absence analyses assumed that sequencing depth was roughly uniform across donors, and that assumption may not be true. According to a later analysis, most CMV-associated TCR beta chains appeared to be HLA-restricted, and the HLA associations seemed to be driven largely by CMV exposure. According to a later genetic analysis, donors in an Asian-associated ancestry cluster had fewer N-insertions in productive TCRs than the approximately 710-donor mean. In a later analysis, several top co-occurrence clusters were reported to appear linked to parvovirus B19, influenza, CMV and Epstein-Barr virus. Broadly in line with IMGT annotations, most TCR beta V segments showed up in productive rearrangements about 87% or about 30% of the time in an earlier analysis of roughly 590 of the donors. A group of highly shared sequence variants was considered likely to be a technical artifact of the sequencing pipeline. Assigning TCR associations to individual alleles was difficult when HLA alleles, especially DR and DQ, strongly co-occurred. Across donors, most TCR sequences were observed very rarely, whereas some public TCRs were present in many individuals. Linkage disequilibrium might explain the correlated functional status among segregating V segments, but an unknown experimental factor could not be excluded. Because HLA typing was missing for some donors at each locus, association tests included only the typed subset. The study listed 150 to 200 TCR beta chains as associated with cytomegalovirus. In this cohort, only TCR beta chains were sequenced, and detectable features were limited by the absence of alpha or paired-chain data. Over 15 rarely observed V segments, including chromosome 9 orphons, were excluded from the earlier analysis of some 590 of the donors because counts were too low. The only immune exposure information available for the cohort was CMV serostatus. According to a later analysis, TCR association rates differed among HLA loci, with DRB1 alleles showing the most associated TCRs and HLA-C alleles showing the fewest. Some IMGT-functional V segments, including TRBV6-2 and TRBV6-3, could not be distinguished by the 87-base-pair reads and were therefore excluded. Three of the identified cytomegalovirus-associated TCR beta chains were confirmed in vitro to be specific for cytomegalovirus antigens. An association between a missense DCLRE1C variant and V-gene and J-gene trimming of TCR beta chains was found in a later genetic analysis and replicated in an independent cohort. The classifier was reported to diagnose cytomegalovirus status with high specificity and sensitivity in both the original cohort and the validation cohort. A further reported finding was that TCR beta sequences accurately predicted the HLA-A and HLA-B alleles for most subjects in the first cohort. At a false discovery rate of 0.05, a later analysis linked roughly 17,000 TCR beta sequences to specific HLA alleles. The authors suggested that the approach could potentially be generalized to other disease states and immunological phenotypes.

Comments on this clone: It has no known antigen specificity. Qualities for individual bases were not recorded, and no much larger clone is one base off.

Taken from cysteine to phenylalanine, the CDR3 has 13 residues. Of the read, only the CDR3 DNA is kept; its 39 bases are in frame from base 1. In the germline V gene, CDR1 corresponds to SGHTA and CDR2 to FQGNSA. V lost 5 bases and J lost 1 base; the stretch between them is 9 bases long. The cohort was made up of about 610 healthy bone marrow donors. All cohort members were sampled while nominally healthy, although unrecorded immune exposures were likely present. The donor was CMV seronegative and was included in the group of about 400 seronegative cohort members. A peripheral blood sample was collected from each donor, and TCR beta sequencing was performed on peripheral blood mononuclear cells. Genomic DNA was extracted from the blood cell samples with the Qiagen DNeasy Blood Extraction Kit. Library prep was done by the immunoSEQ multiplex PCR assay. The multiplex PCR relied on a mix of 60 forward primers for TCR Vbeta segments and 13 reverse primers for TCR Jbeta segments. The CDR3 region of rearranged TCR beta genes was amplified from genomic DNA by a multiplex PCR assay. Amplified TCR beta libraries were sequenced as 87-base-pair reads on the Illumina HiSeq System. Per the original workflow: A later analysis tallied about 77 million unique TCR beta chains across the roughly 610 repertoires, and approximately 12 million of those chains were shared by two or more donors. Raw reads were error-corrected and collapsed into unique sequences by a nearest-neighbor algorithm in which closely related sequences were merged to remove PCR and sequencing errors. CDR3 sequences were aligned to IMGT reference sequences to assign V, D and J gene segments. Each retained sequence needed at least a six-nucleotide match to both a V gene segment and a J gene segment. Rearrangements were called productive when the CDR3 lacked stop codons and stayed in frame with V and J; all others were non-productive. Following IMGT convention, CDR3 was defined as the stretch from the second conserved V-encoded cysteine to the conserved J-encoded phenylalanine. Sequences without an unambiguous match to a single V gene segment were excluded from the earlier analysis of 450 to 750 of the donors. An earlier analysis of fewer than 750 of the donors classified V segments as functional when productive rearrangements were above 56.7% and as segregating when the standard deviation between donors was above 5%. A statistical classification framework was developed to diagnose cytomegalovirus status using the catalog of TCR beta chain sequences. In a later analysis, V and J genes were assigned by comparing TCR nucleotide sequences against IMGT/GENE-DB human TR gene sequences. In a later analysis, CDR3 sequences and most-parsimonious VDJ recombination scenarios were assigned using the TCRdist pipeline. In a later analysis, each TCR beta chain was defined by its CDR3 amino acid sequence together with its V-gene family, and reads lacking a unique V-gene family were excluded. As a way to deal with suspected cross-contamination and a sequencing artifact, a later analysis dropped over 550 nucleotide sequences that were highly shared and had low generation probability. In a later analysis, a clonal expansion index was calculated for each public chain from normalized within-repertoire ranks of inferred template counts. A later analysis computed generation probabilities with a VDJ recombination model fitted to out-of-frame rearrangements, and checked the results against IGoR. In a later analysis, TCR-TCR, TCR-HLA and TCR-CMV co-occurrence was scored with hypergeometric tests, and a repertoire-size bias correction was applied to TCR pairs. To estimate false discovery rates, a later analysis permuted the HLA or CMV assignments 20 times. A later analysis grouped co-occurring TCRs with DBSCAN, adding TCRdist sequence similarity when clustering within HLA-allele-positive subsets. Co-occurrence clustering excluded repertoires with fewer than 30,000 or more than 120,000 public chains, plus five with anomalous nucleotide sharing. The clones in this table, taken by TCRdb from immuneACCESS, are in-frame only. Not every clone is retained; where verified, under half of the shortfall comes from an unresolved V gene, and the cause of the rest is unknown. V, J and clone size are taken as reported in that table, and D and trimming were inferred from the DNA itself. Counted in this sample were just over 150,000 clones; roughly 80% of them appeared once. The top ten hold more than 1.1% of the sample.

The sequence links TRBV7-2 to TRBJ2-7; the best D guess is TRBD1, with 5 bases matching. The source of this sequence is a woman under 40 in good health and CMV-seronegative. The sample consisted of PBMCs. The DNA sequence is as follows: TGTGCCAGCAGCCCGGACATATCCTACGAGCAGTACTTC. The encoded protein is CASSPDISYEQYF. The full variable domain, completed from the reference TRBV7-2 and TRBJ2-7 proteins outside the CDR3, reads GAGVSQSPSNKVTEKGKDVELRCDPISGHTALYWYRQSLGQGLEFLIYFQGNSAPDKSGLPSDRFSAERTGGSVSTLTIQRTQQEDSAVYLCASSPDISYEQYFGPGTRLTVT.